One sample yielded the 13 T cell receptor beta chains listed below, sequenced in a study of blood T cell repertoires in COVID-19. This table comes from immunoSEQ multiplex PCR, and its TCRdb copy is limited to in-frame clones, with some not included. The sample carries about 78,000 clones, roughly 86% recorded once. Sequencing used peripheral blood. The receptors were sampled from an older woman with acute or convalescent COVID-19.

This clone was seen only once. The rearrangement links TRBV6-5 to TRBJ2-7; 8 positions match TRBD1. The V segment lost 7 bases and the J segment 6 bases; nucleotides outside the gene matches: 14. Germline CDR1 is MNHEY and CDR2 is SVGAGI. The CDR3 totals 15 residues. Here the CDR3 reads CASTEEGQGAGEQYF. In DNA, the CDR3 is TGTGCCAGCACGGAAGAGGGGCAGGGGGCCGGCGAGCAGTACTTC.

The chain joins TRBV27 to TRBJ2-5; 8 bases fit TRBD1. Looked up from germline, CDR1 is MNHEY and CDR2 is SMNVEV (reference sequence). J was trimmed by 5 bases and V by 3 bases; bases with no gene match: 11. This CDR3 has 16 amino acids. The CDR3 sequence is CASSFNLGRGQETQYF. For the CDR3, the DNA is TGTGCCAGCAGTTTTAATTTAGGCAGGGGGCAGGAGACCCAGTACTTC.

This chain connects TRBV30 to TRBJ1-1, with 7 nucleotides matching TRBD1. CDR1 is GTSNPN and CDR2 is SVGIG in the germline V gene (reference sequence). This CDR3 comprises 15 residues. The V and J ends lost 2 bases and 5 bases, in that order; junction bases with no gene match: 11. The CDR3 bases are TGTGCCTGGAGTTTTCCAGGGGGATTGGGGACTGAAGCTTTCTTT. Translated: CAWSFPGGLGTEAFF.

The chain carries TRBV10-1 and TRBJ2-1, with 7 positions matching TRBD2. CDR1 is WNHNN, CDR2 SYGVQD, per germline (reference sequence). The CDR3 runs 16 residues. With 4 bases clipped from V and 1 base from J, the junction kept 7 bases outside the gene matches. The CDR3 nucleotides are TGCGCCAGCAGTGGGATTAGCGGGCATTCCTACAATGAGCAGTTCTTC. Its translation: CASSGISGHSYNEQFF.

This chain links TRBV11-1 with TRBJ2-7; TRBD2 agrees at 8 bases. This CDR3 has 16 amino acids. J gave up 7 bases and V 7 bases, and 18 bases lay outside the gene matches. Germline CDR1 and CDR2: SGHAT and FQDESV (reference sequence). The chain's CDR3 is CASKGNKAGEGREQYF. The CDR3 nucleotides read TGTGCCAGCAAAGGAAATAAAGCGGGAGAGGGACGGGAGCAGTACTTC.

The CDR3 bases are TGTGCCAGCAGTGAAGCGCCCGGGATGAACACTGAAGCTTTCTTT. Its translation: CASSEAPGMNTEAFF. This chain connects TRBV6-1 to TRBJ1-1; the D is unclear. V lost 0 bases to trimming and J lost 0 bases, with 8 bases between them. Germline V lookup: CDR1 MNHNS, CDR2 SASEGT. The CDR3 runs to 15 residues.

The chain links TRBV5-1 to TRBJ1-6; D perhaps matches TRBD1 (6 bases). This CDR3 region has 15 residues. Trimming cost V 4 bases and J 3 bases, with 11 bases left between them. Germline loops: CDR1 SGHRS, CDR2 YFSETQ. CDR3 protein: CASSGQGNYNSPLHF. Written as DNA, the CDR3 is TGCGCCAGCAGCGGGCAGGGGAACTATAATTCACCCCTCCACTTT.

The V gene is TRBV2, the J gene TRBJ1-1, with a weak D call TRBD1 (5 bases). Germline V gene sequence: CDR1 SNHLY, CDR2 FYNNEI. This CDR3 has 14 amino acids. The V end was cut by 1 base, the J end by 4 bases, with 10 bases between. CDR3 region: CASSEVTRGTEAFF. CDR3 nucleotide sequence: TGTGCCAGCAGTGAAGTAACAAGGGGCACTGAAGCTTTCTTT.

This chain connects TRBV7-9 to TRBJ2-7; 9 bases align to TRBD1. The V and J ends lost 0 bases and 3 bases, in that order; junction bases with no gene match: 9. CDR3 size: 17 residues. Germline V gene data show CDR1 as SEHNR and CDR2 as FQNEAQ (reference sequence). CDR3 DNA sequence: TGTGCCAGCAGCTTAGCAGGAACAGGGGGCGTGTTCTACGAGCAGTACTTC. The encoded protein is CASSLAGTGGVFYEQYF.

This chain uses TRBV5-1 with TRBJ2-7, with 10 bases lining up with TRBD2. V shed 1 base and J 3 bases; nucleotides not matched to a gene: 4. CDR1 SGHRS and CDR2 YFSETQ come from the germline V gene. The CDR3 extends over 15 amino acids. This CDR3 reads CASSLLPSGSYEQYF. Here the CDR3 DNA reads TGCGCCAGCAGCTTGTTGCCTAGCGGGAGCTACGAGCAGTACTTC.

J is TRBJ2-3 and V is TRBV4-3; D not resolved. V lost 0 bases and J 0 bases, leaving 4 bases between the germline ends. CDR3 length equals 14 residues. Germline V lookup: CDR1 LGHNA, CDR2 YSLEER. The CDR3 protein is CASSQDTSTDTQYF. CDR3 nucleotides: TGCGCCAGCAGCCAAGATACTAGCACAGATACGCAGTATTTT.

The rearrangement links TRBV5-1 to TRBJ2-1, with 12 bases identical to TRBD2. CDR3 length equals 15 residues. Germline V gene sequence: CDR1 SGHRS, CDR2 YFSETQ. The J segment lost 7 bases and the V segment lost 5 bases, leaving 7 bases of the junction unmatched. The CDR3 is CASRGNLAGGNEQFF. DNA for the CDR3: TGCGCCAGCAGAGGCAACCTAGCGGGGGGGAATGAGCAGTTCTTC.

This chain links TRBV4-3 with TRBJ2-5; D call uncertain. Germline V lookup: CDR1 LGHNA, CDR2 YSLEER. The CDR3 runs 15 residues. Trimming stripped 4 bases from V and 2 bases from J, with 14 bases between. DNA of the CDR3: TGCGCCAGCAGCCGGTATTGGGCAGAACAAGAGACCCAGTACTTC. This codes for CASSRYWAEQETQYF.